This is a list of T cell receptor beta chains from one sample in a study of identical twins. Via MiXCR, TCRdb re-called the 5' RACE reads, giving one row per CDR3 protein. The table includes 750,000 to 950,000 distinct CDR3 sequences, 9% to 15% detected once. The same specimen was also included in a second study, on yellow fever vaccine responses in identical twins.

Input material: PBMCs. Every receptor here comes from a woman in her late teens or twenties in good health. Both conserved end residues are part of each CDR3. Fields, in order: D gene, clone size, J gene, V gene, CDR3 DNA, CDR3 protein. The D gene is left open where the match is weak. The size entry is marked missing in some rows and otherwise reads once, few, many or a size class.

.	few	TRBJ1-5	TRBV15	TGTGCCACCAGCAGGATTTTGAACAGCAATCAGCCCCAGCATTTT	CATSRILNSNQPQHF
.	.	TRBJ1-5	TRBV6-1	TGTGCCAGCAGTGAAGAATTAAATCAGCCCCAGCATTTT	CASSEELNQPQHF
.	few	TRBJ2-1	TRBV5-6	TGTGCCAGCAGCTTGGGGAGACTAGCCTACAATGAGCAGTTCTTC	CASSLGRLAYNEQFF
.	few	TRBJ2-1	TRBV28	TGTGCCAGCAGTCCCCGGACTGAAGAGCAGTTCTTC	CASSPRTEEQFF
TRBD2	.	TRBJ2-3	TRBV2	TGTGCCACCTTGAGGGGACTAGCGGCCACAGATACGCAGTATTTT	CATLRGLAATDTQYF
.	few	TRBJ2-3	TRBV5-1	TGCGCCAGCAGCATTCAGCAGGTTAGCACAGATACGCAGTATTTT	CASSIQQVSTDTQYF
TRBD2	.	TRBJ2-3	TRBV10-3	TGTGCCATCAAGGCTAGCGGGGGGGCCGATACGCAGTATTTT	CAIKASGGADTQYF
.	.	TRBJ1-2	TRBV7-9	TGTGCCAGCAGCTTTTCCCCGGACAGTAACTATGGCTACACCTTC	CASSFSPDSNYGYTF
.	few	TRBJ1-1	TRBV20-1	TGCAGTGCTAGATTTACCGGGACAAGAAACACTGAAGCTTTCTTT	CSARFTGTRNTEAFF
TRBD1	.	TRBJ2-7	TRBV28	TGTGCCAGCAGTTTTAATCTCAGGGGGAACGAGCAGTACTTC	CASSFNLRGNEQYF
TRBD2	few	TRBJ2-7	TRBV2	TGTGCCAGCAGTGGACGAGTCGGAGGGGTGACCTTAGCGGGAGGGCGTTTTAGCTCCTACGAGCAGTACTTC	CASSGRVGGVTLAGGRFSSYEQYF
.	.	TRBJ2-5	TRBV12-3/TRBV12-4	TGTGCCAGCAGTTTGGTGTTATCCCAAGAGACCCAGTACTTC	CASSLVLSQETQYF
.	.	TRBJ1-1	TRBV5-5	TGTGCCAGCAGCTTGTACGATTCGGGAGGCACTGAAGCTTTCTTT	CASSLYDSGGTEAFF
TRBD1	few	TRBJ1-6	TRBV7-9	TGTGCCAGCAGCGTGGACAGGATGGGTTCACCCCTCCACTTT	CASSVDRMGSPLHF
TRBD2	.	TRBJ2-5	TRBV4-1	TGCGCCAGCAGCCAAGCGCCGGGGGGGCCGAGGGAGACCCAGTACTTC	CASSQAPGGPRETQYF